This T cell receptor beta chain originates from a study of PD-1 blockade in classical Hodgkin lymphoma. Study summary: Patients received nivolumab 3 mg/kg intravenously every 2 weeks.

Comment on this clone: Its matching antigen is unknown.

Points from the study as a whole: It was CD4+ TCR diversity, not CD8+, that rose significantly by C4D1.

The protocol was immunoSEQ multiplex PCR, while the TCRdb copy is restricted to in-frame clones and leaves out a portion. The table shows about 41,000 clones, with 60% to 80% occurring only once. Per germline, CDR1 ENHRY and CDR2 SYGVKD. V trimming: 3 bases; J trimming: 8 bases; junction bases outside the gene matches: 12. CDR3 length: 16 residues. The time point here: cycle 4 day 1 (C4D1), after six to seven weeks of nivolumab. Each patient's relapse followed autologous stem cell transplantation, and brentuximab vedotin exposure varied. The sequenced sample was peripheral blood mononuclear cells (PBMCs), obtained before the fourth cycle of nivolumab. The genes are TRBV10-3 and TRBJ2-4, with 8 bases matching TRBD2. The origin of this receptor is a human donor with classical Hodgkin lymphoma. This chain's CDR3 is CAISEGKTSAIDIQYF. The CDR3 nucleotides read TGTGCCATCAGTGAAGGAAAGACTAGCGCCATTGACATTCAGTACTTC.